This record covers a single T cell receptor beta chain. Its antigen remains unidentified. These data originate in a study of shared clonotypes between healthy human individuals. Study in general: The cohort comprised a couple of women and a few men. Their ages spanned 18 to 49 years. Each donor's CD8 memory used one plate, CD8 naive two, each CD4 subset three. Study-wide findings and caveats: Compared with clonotypes that all four donors shared, non-shared clonotypes had lower generation probabilities.

Running of the assay took place at deep level. Generated by immunoSEQ multiplex PCR, the TCRdb table keeps only in-frame clones and is missing some. The repertoire has over 2 million clones, 85% to 95% of them found once; the top ten carry about 0.13%. Sample: naive CD4+ T cells sorted from blood. As for subset: CD45RA+ positively selected. This TCR came from a man aged 18 to 29 in good health.

The DNA for the CDR3 is TGCGCCAGCGGACAGGGCCAGAATTCACCCCTCCACTTT. Translated, it gives CASGQGQNSPLHF. The V call is TRBV10-1, the J call TRBJ1-6; 8 positions match TRBD1. The junction had 4 bases not matched to a gene; V was cut back by 8 bases and J by 7 bases. The CDR3 extends over 13 amino acids. CDR1 WNHNN and CDR2 SYGVQD come from the germline V gene (reference sequence).